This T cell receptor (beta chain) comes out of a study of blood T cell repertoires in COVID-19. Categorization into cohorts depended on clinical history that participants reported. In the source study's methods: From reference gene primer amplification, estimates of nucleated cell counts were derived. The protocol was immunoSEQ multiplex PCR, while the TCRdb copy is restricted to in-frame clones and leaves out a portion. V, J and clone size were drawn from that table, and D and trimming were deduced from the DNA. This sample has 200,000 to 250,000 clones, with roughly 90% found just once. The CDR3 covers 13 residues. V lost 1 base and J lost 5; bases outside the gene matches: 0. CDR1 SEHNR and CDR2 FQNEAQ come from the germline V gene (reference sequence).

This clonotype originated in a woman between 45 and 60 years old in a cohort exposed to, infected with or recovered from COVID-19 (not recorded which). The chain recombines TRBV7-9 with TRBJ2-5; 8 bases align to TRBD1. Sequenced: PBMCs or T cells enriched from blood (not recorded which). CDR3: CASSLGQGETQYF. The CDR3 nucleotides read TGTGCCAGCAGCTTAGGACAGGGGGAGACCCAGTACTTC. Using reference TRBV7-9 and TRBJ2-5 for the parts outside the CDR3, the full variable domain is DTGVSQNPRHKITKRGQNVTFRCDPISEHNRLYWYRQTLGQGPEFLTYFQNEAQLEKSRLLSDRFSAERPKGSFSTLEIQRTEQGDSAMYLCASSLGQGETQYFGPGTRLLVL.